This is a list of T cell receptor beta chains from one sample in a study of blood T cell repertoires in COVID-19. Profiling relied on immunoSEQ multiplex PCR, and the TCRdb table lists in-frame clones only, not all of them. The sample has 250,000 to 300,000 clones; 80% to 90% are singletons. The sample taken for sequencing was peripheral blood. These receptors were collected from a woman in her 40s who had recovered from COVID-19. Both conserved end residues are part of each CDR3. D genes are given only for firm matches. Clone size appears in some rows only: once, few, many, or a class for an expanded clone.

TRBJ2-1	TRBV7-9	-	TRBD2	TGTGCCAGCAGCAAAAGCGGGGGCTCCTACAATGAGCAGTTCTTC	CASSKSGGSYNEQFF
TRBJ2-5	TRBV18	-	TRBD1	TGTGCCAGCTCACCTGGGACAGGGTACGAGACCCAGTACTTC	CASSPGTGYETQYF
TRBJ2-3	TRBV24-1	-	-	TGTGCCACCAGTGATACAATGAGCACAGATACGCAGTATTTT	CATSDTMSTDTQYF
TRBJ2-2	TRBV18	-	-	TGTGCCAGCTCACCACTTCAGGGGAACACCGGGGAGCTGTTTTTT	CASSPLQGNTGELFF
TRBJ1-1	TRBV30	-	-	TGTGCCTGGAGTGCGCAGGGAGGAGAAGCTTTCTTT	CAWSAQGGEAFF
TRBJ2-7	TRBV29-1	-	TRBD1	TGCAGCGTTGAGGGACAGGGACCCTCCTACGAGCAGTACTTC	CSVEGQGPSYEQYF
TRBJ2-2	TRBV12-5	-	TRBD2	TGTGCTAGTGGTTGGGGAGATCCGGGACTAGTTACCGGGGAGCTGTTTTTT	CASGWGDPGLVTGELFF
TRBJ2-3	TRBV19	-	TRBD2	TGTGCCAGTAGTCCCTCCCGACTAGCGGGAGGCTTACCAACAGATACGCAGTATTTT	CASSPSRLAGGLPTDTQYF
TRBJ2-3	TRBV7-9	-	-	TGTGCCAGCAGCCCGCCCTGGGGGGAGACAGATACGCAGTATTTT	CASSPPWGETDTQYF
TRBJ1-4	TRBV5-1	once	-	TGCGCCAGCATGTTACGGGGAGATAGGACTAATGAAAAACTGTTTTTT	CASMLRGDRTNEKLFF
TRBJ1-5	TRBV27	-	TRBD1	TGTGCCAGCAGCCTGGGACAGGGCGGGCAGCCCCAGCATTTT	CASSLGQGGQPQHF
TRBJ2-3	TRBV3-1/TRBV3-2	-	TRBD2	TGTGCCAGCAGCCAACGCTCTAGCGGGGGGATTATTGGGACAGATACGCAGTATTTT	CASSQRSSGGIIGTDTQYF
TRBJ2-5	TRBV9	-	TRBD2	TGTGCCAGCAGCGACCCATCGGATCTAGCGGGGGTCTCTCTACAAGAGACCCAGTACTTC	CASSDPSDLAGVSLQETQYF
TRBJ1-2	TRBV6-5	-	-	TGTGCCAGCAGTCCCGCGGGGGTGAACTATGGCTACACCTTC	CASSPAGVNYGYTF
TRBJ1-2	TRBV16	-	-	TGTGCCAGCAGCCAAGGCATGTTTAACTATGGCTACACCTTC	CASSQGMFNYGYTF
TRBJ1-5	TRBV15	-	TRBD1	TGTGCCACCAGCATATGGGACAGGAAAAATCAGCCCCAGCATTTT	CATSIWDRKNQPQHF
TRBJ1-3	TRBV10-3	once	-	TGTGCCATAGCACCCGAGACTGGAAACACCATATATTTT	CAIAPETGNTIYF
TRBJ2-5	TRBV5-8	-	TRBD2	TGTGCCAGCAGCGGGGGACTAGCGGGAGTAGAGACCCAGTACTTC	CASSGGLAGVETQYF
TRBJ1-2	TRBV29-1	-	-	TGCAGCGTTGAGCGGGGCTTGATGGGGGGCTACACCTTC	CSVERGLMGGYTF
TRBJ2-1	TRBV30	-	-	TGTGCCTGGAGTGCCCCCGTCACTGACTCCTACGACAATGAGCAGTTCTTC	CAWSAPVTDSYDNEQFF
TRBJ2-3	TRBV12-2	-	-	TGTGCAAGTCGCTTTCCCAAGCGGGGGGGCGACGCAGATACGCAGTATTTT	CASRFPKRGGDADTQYF
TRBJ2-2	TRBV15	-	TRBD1	TGTGCCACCAGCAGAAACAGGGGTGGCACCGGGGAGCTGTTTTTT	CATSRNRGGTGELFF
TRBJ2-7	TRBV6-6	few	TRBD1	TGTGCCAGCAGTGAGGACAGGGGAGTACGCGAGCAGTACTTC	CASSEDRGVREQYF
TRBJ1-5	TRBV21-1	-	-	TGTGCCAGCAGTCCAGGACTAGGCAATCAGCCCCAGCATTTT	CASSPGLGNQPQHF
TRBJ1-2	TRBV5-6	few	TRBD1	TGTGCCAGCAGCCAGGGGGTTTATGGCTACACCTTC	CASSQGVYGYTF